Below are 19 T cell receptor beta chains sequenced from a single sample in a study of blood T cell repertoires in COVID-19. Some clones are missing from TCRdb's copy, which holds only in-frame ones; the method was immunoSEQ multiplex PCR. The sample has 73,000 or so clones; roughly 80% are singletons. The material sequenced was peripheral blood. The receptors come from a man aged 55 to 70 with acute or convalescent COVID-19.

This chain uses TRBV7-8 with TRBJ2-7; TRBD2 is a possible D gene (7 bases). Trimming cost V 5 bases and J 3 bases, with 11 bases left between them. The CDR3 sequence is 13 residues long. The V gene's germline CDR1 is SGHVS and CDR2 FQNEAQ. The CDR3 protein is CASSPRGGYEQYV. The CDR3 coding sequence is TGTGCCAGCAGCCCTAGGGGGGGCTACGAGCAGTACGTC.

This clone was seen once. The genes are TRBV3-1 (or the pseudogene TRBV3-2) and TRBJ2-3; D is ambiguous. Germline V gives CDR1 LGHDT, CDR2 YNNKEL (reference sequence). CDR3 length: 11 residues. V was pared by 1 base and J by 6 bases, with 2 bases between. CDR3 region: CASSQADTQYF. CDR3 nucleotides: TGTGCCAGCAGCCAAGCTGATACGCAGTATTTT.

This clone appeared many times. V usage is TRBV5-8 and J usage is TRBJ1-1; no clear D. V was cut by 0 bases and J by 4 bases, with 7 bases left in between. CDR3 size: 13 residues. Germline CDR1 is SGHTS and CDR2 is YDEGEE. The CDR3 reads CASSLGSFTEAFF. CDR3 coding DNA: TGTGCCAGCAGCTTGGGGAGTTTCACTGAAGCTTTCTTT.

The chain has TRBV18 and TRBJ2-6; D might be TRBD1 (6 bases). Germline CDR1 KGHSH, CDR2 LQKENI. The CDR3 length is 17 residues. V dropped 4 bases and J dropped 1 base, with 14 bases sitting between them. CDR3 in amino acids: CASSQRIQGSGANVLTF. In DNA form, the CDR3 reads TGTGCCAGCTCACAAAGGATACAGGGTTCTGGGGCCAACGTCCTGACTTTC. The variable domain in full, with the rest retrieved from reference TRBV18 and TRBJ2-6, is NAGVMQNPRHLVRRRGQEARLRCSPMKGHSHVYWYRQLPEEGLKFMVYLQKENIIDESGMPKERFSAEFPKEGPSILRIQQVVRGDSAAYFCASSQRIQGSGANVLTFGAGSRLTVL.

V gene TRBV7-8 combines with J gene TRBJ2-1, with 11 bases lining up with TRBD1. The V segment lost 2 bases and the J segment 7 bases; nucleotides outside the gene matches: 13. The CDR3 extends over 18 amino acids. CDR1 SGHVS and CDR2 FQNEAQ come from the germline V gene. CDR3 nucleotide sequence: TGTGCCAGCAGCTTATGGGACCTCGGGACAGGGGGTGGGAATGAGCAGTTCTTC. Its translation: CASSLWDLGTGGGNEQFF.

The chain couples TRBV7-8 to TRBJ2-3, with D possibly matching TRBD2 (7 bases). Trimming left V 1 base short and J 1 base short, with 24 bases between. Germline V gives CDR1 SGHVS, CDR2 FQNEAQ. This CDR3 region has 20 residues. The CDR3 sequence is CASSLGGLGGGPLGTDTQYF. As DNA, the CDR3 is TGTGCCAGCAGCTTAGGCGGATTAGGGGGAGGGCCATTGGGCACAGATACGCAGTATTTT.

The CDR3 DNA reads as TGTGCCAGCAGTTCGAGGGCTAGCGGGAGCTACGAGCAGTACTTC. Translated, it gives CASSSRASGSYEQYF. The chain joins TRBV28 to TRBJ2-7, with TRBD2 matching over 10 bases. This CDR3 contains 15 residues. The germline V gene has CDR1 MDHEN and CDR2 SYDVKM. Unmatched junction bases numbered 6, after V lost 4 bases and J lost 3 bases.

The chain has TRBV30 and TRBJ1-3; the D gene is possibly TRBD1 (6 bases). The CDR3 has 14 amino acids. Germline values: CDR1 GTSNPN, CDR2 SVGIG (reference sequence). Trimming removed 3 bases from V and 0 bases from J, with 9 bases in between. The CDR3 DNA follows: TGTGCCTGGAGGAAAGGGGGCTCTGGAAACACCATATATTTT. It translates to CAWRKGGSGNTIYF.

V is TRBV11-2 and J is TRBJ2-3, with D possibly matching TRBD2 (6 bases). This CDR3 is 16 amino acids long. V gave up 5 bases and J gave up 5 bases, with 20 bases separating them. Germline CDR1 reads SGHAT; CDR2 reads FQNNGV. CDR3 in DNA: TGTGCCAGCAGCCCTTCTAGCGTTCCTTCGGGAGATACGCAGTATTTT. As protein: CASSPSSVPSGDTQYF.

The chain joins TRBV3-1 (or the pseudogene TRBV3-2) to TRBJ2-1; the D gene is possibly TRBD2 (6 bases). Trimming pared 3 bases from V and 2 bases from J, leaving 14 bases between. Germline CDR1 LGHDT, CDR2 YNNKEL (reference sequence). The CDR3 runs to 16 residues. The CDR3 bases are TGTGCCAGCAGCCAGGGGACTGGGCGTACCTACAATGAGCAGTTCTTC. As protein: CASSQGTGRTYNEQFF.

The count of this clone is one. The J gene is TRBJ1-2, the V gene TRBV7-8; no reliable D call. Between the trimmed V and J ends, which lost 5 bases and 3 bases, there was a span of 13 bases. Germline values: CDR1 SGHVS, CDR2 FQNEAQ. The CDR3 is made up of 14 amino acids. The CDR3 loop reads CASSGEDLYYGYTF. CDR3 DNA: TGTGCCAGCAGCGGAGAGGACTTATACTATGGCTACACCTTC.

This clone was recorded a few times. The rearrangement joins TRBV6-5 to TRBJ2-7, with TRBD1 identical over 9 bases. V shed 5 bases, J shed 5 bases, and the junction held 10 bases outside the gene matches. Germline-derived CDR1 and CDR2 are MNHEY and SVGAGI. The CDR3 is 15 amino acids. The CDR3 spells CASSNPPRQGDEQYF. DNA for the CDR3: TGTGCCAGCAGTAACCCCCCCCGACAGGGGGACGAGCAGTACTTC.

This clone came up many times. The V call is TRBV6-6, the J call TRBJ2-7, with a possible D match to TRBD2 (6 bases). The CDR3 has 14 amino acids. Trimming pared 6 bases from V and 0 bases from J, leaving 12 bases between. The V gene's germline CDR1 is MNHNY and CDR2 SVGAGI (reference sequence). CDR3 in amino acids: CASSTGSSSYEQYV. CDR3 DNA: TGTGCCAGCAGCACCGGGAGCTCCTCCTACGAGCAGTACGTC.

The chain joins TRBV11-2 to TRBJ1-4; TRBD1 aligns across 8 bases. In germline, CDR1 is SGHAT, CDR2 FQNNGV. This CDR3 is 17 amino acids long. V shed 1 base, J shed 7 bases, and the junction held 11 bases outside the gene matches. The CDR3 DNA reads as TGTGCCAGCAGCTTAGGGGACAGGAGGCTCCAGGTTGAAAAACTGTTTTTT. Amino acids: CASSLGDRRLQVEKLFF.

The J gene is TRBJ2-3, the V gene TRBV11-2, with 9 bases matching TRBD1. The germline CDR1 and CDR2 sequences are SGHAT and FQNNGV. CDR3 length: 14 residues. V shed 6 bases and J 4 bases; nucleotides not matched to a gene: 5. The DNA of the CDR3 is TGTGCCAGCAGTAGGGACAGGGCAGCAGATACGCAGTATTTT. This sequence encodes CASSRDRAADTQYF.

The genes are TRBV19 and TRBJ1-3, with D unresolved. V lost 5 bases and J 6 bases, leaving 14 bases between the germline ends. CDR1 and CDR2 (germline): LNHDA, SQIVND (reference sequence). The CDR3 consists of 14 residues. The CDR3 DNA follows: TGTGCCAGTAGTTCCCCGAGTGTTGAAAACACCATATATTTT. This encodes CASSSPSVENTIYF.

V usage is TRBV18 and J usage is TRBJ1-5, with a possible D match to TRBD1 (5 bases). In germline, CDR1 is KGHSH, CDR2 LQKENI. This CDR3 spans 15 amino acids. Deletions cut 4 bases from V and 1 base from J, with 11 bases between. CDR3 sequence (DNA): TGTGCCAGCTCACTGACAGTAACAAGCAATCAGCCCCAGCATTTT. It encodes CASSLTVTSNQPQHF.

This chain joins TRBV4-2 and TRBJ2-3, with TRBD2 matching over 10 bases. Trimming removed 1 base from V and 6 bases from J; junction bases left unmatched: 7. Germline assignment: CDR1 LGHNA and CDR2 YNFKEQ. The length of the CDR3 is 16 residues. The CDR3: CASSQVGASGGDTQYF. The CDR3 nucleotides are TGTGCCAGCAGCCAAGTAGGGGCTAGCGGGGGTGATACGCAGTATTTT.

The chain has TRBV5-1 and TRBJ2-1, with TRBD1 matching over 7 bases. J gave up 0 bases and V 0 bases, and 3 bases lay outside the gene matches. The CDR3 sequence is 16 residues long. Germline assignment: CDR1 SGHRS and CDR2 YFSETQ. The CDR3 DNA reads TGCGCCAGCAGCTTGGAGGGGGCAAGCTCCTACAATGAGCAGTTCTTC. Translating it yields CASSLEGASSYNEQFF.